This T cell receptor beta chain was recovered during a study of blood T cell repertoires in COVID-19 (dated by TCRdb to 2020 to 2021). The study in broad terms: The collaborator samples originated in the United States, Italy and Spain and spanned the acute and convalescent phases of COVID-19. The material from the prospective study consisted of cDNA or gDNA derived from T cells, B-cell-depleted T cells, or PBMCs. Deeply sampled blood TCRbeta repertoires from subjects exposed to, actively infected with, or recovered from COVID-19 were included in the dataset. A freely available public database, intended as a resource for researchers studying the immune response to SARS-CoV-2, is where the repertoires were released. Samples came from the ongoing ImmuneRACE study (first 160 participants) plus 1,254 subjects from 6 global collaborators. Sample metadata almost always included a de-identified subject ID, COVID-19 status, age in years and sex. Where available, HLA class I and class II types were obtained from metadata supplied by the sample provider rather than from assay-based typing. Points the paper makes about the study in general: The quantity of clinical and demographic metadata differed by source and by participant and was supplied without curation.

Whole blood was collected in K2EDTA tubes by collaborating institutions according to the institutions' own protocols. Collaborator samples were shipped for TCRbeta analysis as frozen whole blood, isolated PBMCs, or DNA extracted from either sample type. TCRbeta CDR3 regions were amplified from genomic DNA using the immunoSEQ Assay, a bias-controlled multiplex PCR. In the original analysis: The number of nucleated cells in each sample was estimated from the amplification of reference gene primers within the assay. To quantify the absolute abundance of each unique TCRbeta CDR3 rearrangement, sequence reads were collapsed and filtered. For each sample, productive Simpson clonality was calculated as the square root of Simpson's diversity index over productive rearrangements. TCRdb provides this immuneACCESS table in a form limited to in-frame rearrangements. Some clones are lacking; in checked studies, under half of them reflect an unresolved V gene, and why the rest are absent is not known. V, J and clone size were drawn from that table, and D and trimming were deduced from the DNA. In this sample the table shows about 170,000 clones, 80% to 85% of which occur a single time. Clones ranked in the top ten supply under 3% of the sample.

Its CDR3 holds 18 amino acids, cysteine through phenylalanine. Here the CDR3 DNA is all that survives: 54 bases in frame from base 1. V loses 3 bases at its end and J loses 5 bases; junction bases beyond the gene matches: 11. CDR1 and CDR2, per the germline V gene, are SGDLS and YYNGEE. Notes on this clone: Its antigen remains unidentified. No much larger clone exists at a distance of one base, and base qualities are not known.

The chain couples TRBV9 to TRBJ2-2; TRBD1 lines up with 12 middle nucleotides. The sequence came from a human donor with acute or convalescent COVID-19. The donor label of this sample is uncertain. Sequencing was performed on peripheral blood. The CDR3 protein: CASSALGQGALGTGELFF. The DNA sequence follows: TGTGCCAGCAGCGCGTTGGGACAGGGGGCTTTGGGGACCGGGGAGCTGTTTTTT.